The 5 T cell receptor beta chains presented below share a single source sample, sequenced in a study of CXCR3-negative and CXCR3-positive naive CD8 T cells. Each TRB cDNA library was prepared by 5' RACE (with UMI labels). After re-calling the 5' RACE reads, TCRdb lists one entry per CDR3 protein, DNA absent. This repertoire includes roughly 80,000 distinct CDR3 sequences. Whole-study results and caveats: Naive CXCR3-positive cells had TRB CDR3s more hydrophobic than those of CXCR3-negative naive cells.

No antigens are known for them. Sequencing used naive CXCR3+ CD8+ T cells from blood. Described subset: CD45RO-CCR7+CD27+CD95- naive CD8+ T cells expressing CXCR3 (TNR3+). The source is a human donor in good health. Some clones in this sample may be carry-over from other donors' samples.

The CDR3 sequence is CASSLAPNTEAFF. The rearrangement uses TRBV7-7 and TRBJ1-1. The CDR3 contains 13 residues. Germline V lookup: CDR1 SSHAT, CDR2 FNYEAQ (reference sequence).

V is TRBV4-3 and J is TRBJ2-3; without DNA, the TCRdb call of TRBD1 cannot be checked. Germline V gene lookup returns CDR1 LGHNA and CDR2 YSLEER. The length of the CDR3 is 18 residues. The CDR3 reads CASSQEGGPDRRADTQYF.

The V and J genes are TRBV30 and TRBJ2-1; without DNA, the TCRdb call of TRBD2 cannot be checked. Germline CDR1 and CDR2: GTSNPN and SVGIG (reference sequence). The CDR3 length is 13 residues. CDR3 residues: CAWTRENYNEQFF.

The chain links TRBV5-6 to TRBJ2-2. Germline CDR1 and CDR2: SGHDT and YYEEEE. CDR3 length: 13 amino acids. CDR3 sequence: CASSLEWSGELFF.

The chain joins TRBV14 to TRBJ2-7; no DNA is available, so the TRBD1 call from TCRdb remains unchecked. Looked up from germline, CDR1 is SGHDN and CDR2 is FVKESK. The CDR3 contains 14 residues. The chain's CDR3 is CASSQGQGPYEQYF. Full variable domain (rest looked up from reference TRBV14 and TRBJ2-7): EAGVTQFPSHSVIEKGQTVTLRCDPISGHDNLYWYRRVMGKEIKFLLHFVKESKQDESGMPNNRFLAERTGGTYSTLKVQPAELEDSGVYFCASSQGQGPYEQYFGPGTRLTVT.